The present entry profiles one T cell receptor beta chain with its context. V lost 5 bases and J lost 7; bases outside the gene matches: 1. Germline V lookup: CDR1 SNHLY, CDR2 FYNNEI. CDR3 size: 13 residues. This sample was taken from a study of blood T cell repertoires in COVID-19. Libraries were prepared by immunoSEQ multiplex PCR; TCRdb keeps only in-frame clonotypes and omits some of them. This sample has hundreds of thousands of clones; 80% to 90% occur once, and the top ten carry about 6%. The receptor was isolated from a man older than 75 with acute or convalescent COVID-19. The chain links TRBV2 to TRBJ1-4, with 10 nucleotides matching TRBD1. Specimen: peripheral blood. In DNA, the CDR3 is TGTGCCAGCAGTTGGACAGGGGGTGAAAAACTGTTTTTT. Protein sequence: CASSWTGGEKLFF.